This T cell receptor (beta chain) was identified during a study of T cell responses to AZD1222 COVID-19 vaccine. Study conclusions and caveats: At 160-218 and 743-854, vaccine-associated CD4 TCRs were dominant, and they spanned spike.

Here immunoSEQ multiplex PCR was the method, and the copy in TCRdb shows in-frame clones only, minus some. The sample lists approximately 94,000 clones, approximately 90% occurring once. With regard to this clone: Its cognate antigen is unknown.

V lost 2 bases to trimming and J lost 4 bases, with 9 bases between them. The CDR3 sequence is 13 residues long. CDR1 is SGHTA and CDR2 is FQGNSA in the germline V gene. This receptor was taken from an adult in good health. The sample was peripheral blood, taken on day 0 of AZD1222 vaccination. The rearrangement uses TRBV7-2 and TRBJ2-7; D is possibly TRBD2 (5 bases). The CDR3, as DNA: TGTGCCAGCAGCTTAACAAGGAGGTACGAGCAGTACTTC. Translated: CASSLTRRYEQYF.